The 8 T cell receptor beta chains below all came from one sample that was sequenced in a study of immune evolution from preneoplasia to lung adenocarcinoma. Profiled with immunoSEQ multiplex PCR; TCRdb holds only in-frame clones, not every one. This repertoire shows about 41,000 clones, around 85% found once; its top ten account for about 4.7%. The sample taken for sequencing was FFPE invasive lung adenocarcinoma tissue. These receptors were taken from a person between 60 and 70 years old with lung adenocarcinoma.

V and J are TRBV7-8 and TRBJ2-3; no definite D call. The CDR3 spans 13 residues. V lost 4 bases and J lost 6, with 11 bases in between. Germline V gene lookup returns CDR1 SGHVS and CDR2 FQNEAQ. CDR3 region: CASSSPLSDTQYF. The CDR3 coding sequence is TGTGCCAGCAGCTCCCCTCTCTCTGATACGCAGTATTTT.

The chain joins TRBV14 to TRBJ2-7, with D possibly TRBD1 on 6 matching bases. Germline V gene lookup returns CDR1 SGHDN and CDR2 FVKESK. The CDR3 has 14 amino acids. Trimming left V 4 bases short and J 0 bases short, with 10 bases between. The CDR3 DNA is TGTGCCAGCAGCCCGGGACACTTCTCCTACGAGCAGTACTTC. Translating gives CASSPGHFSYEQYF.

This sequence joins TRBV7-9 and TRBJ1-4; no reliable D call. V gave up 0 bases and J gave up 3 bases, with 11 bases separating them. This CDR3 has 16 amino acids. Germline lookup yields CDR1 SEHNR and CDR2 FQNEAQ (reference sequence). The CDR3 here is CASSLAFRTANEKLFF. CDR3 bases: TGTGCCAGCAGCTTAGCTTTTCGGACGGCTAATGAAAAACTGTTTTTT.

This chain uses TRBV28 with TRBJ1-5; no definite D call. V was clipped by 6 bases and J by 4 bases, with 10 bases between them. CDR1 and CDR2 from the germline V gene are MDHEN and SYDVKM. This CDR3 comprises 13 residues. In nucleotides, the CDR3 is TGTGCCAGCAGCCCGACAAGGAATCAGCCCCAGCATTTT. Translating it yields CASSPTRNQPQHF.

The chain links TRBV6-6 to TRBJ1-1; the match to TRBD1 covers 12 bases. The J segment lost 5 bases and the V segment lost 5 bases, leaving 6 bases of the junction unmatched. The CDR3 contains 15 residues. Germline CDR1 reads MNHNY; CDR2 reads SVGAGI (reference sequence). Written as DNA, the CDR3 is TGTGCCAGCAGTCCCGGGACAGGGGGCCGAACTGAAGCTTTCTTT. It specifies CASSPGTGGRTEAFF.

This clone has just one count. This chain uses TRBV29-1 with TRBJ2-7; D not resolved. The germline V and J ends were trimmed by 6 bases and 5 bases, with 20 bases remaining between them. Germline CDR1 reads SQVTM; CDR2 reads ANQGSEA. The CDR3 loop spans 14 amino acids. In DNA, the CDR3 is TGCAGCGTCCGCCGGGCCCCGGGTGCCAACGAGCAGTACTTC. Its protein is CSVRRAPGANEQYF.

In DNA, the CDR3 is TGTGCCAGCAGCCCTCGCCCGACAGGATATAATGAAAAACTGTTTTTT. This codes for CASSPRPTGYNEKLFF. The V gene is TRBV7-2, the J gene TRBJ1-4; D is perhaps TRBD1 (6 bases). The germline V gene has CDR1 SGHTA and CDR2 FQGNSA. This CDR3 has 16 residues. Trimming removed 5 bases from V and 4 bases from J, with 17 bases in between.

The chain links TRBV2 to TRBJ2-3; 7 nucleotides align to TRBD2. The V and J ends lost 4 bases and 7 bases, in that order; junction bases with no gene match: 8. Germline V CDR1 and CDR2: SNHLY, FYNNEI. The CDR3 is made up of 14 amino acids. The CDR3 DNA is TGTGCCAGCAGTGCGGGACTAAATCCTAATACGCAGTATTTT. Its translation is CASSAGLNPNTQYF.